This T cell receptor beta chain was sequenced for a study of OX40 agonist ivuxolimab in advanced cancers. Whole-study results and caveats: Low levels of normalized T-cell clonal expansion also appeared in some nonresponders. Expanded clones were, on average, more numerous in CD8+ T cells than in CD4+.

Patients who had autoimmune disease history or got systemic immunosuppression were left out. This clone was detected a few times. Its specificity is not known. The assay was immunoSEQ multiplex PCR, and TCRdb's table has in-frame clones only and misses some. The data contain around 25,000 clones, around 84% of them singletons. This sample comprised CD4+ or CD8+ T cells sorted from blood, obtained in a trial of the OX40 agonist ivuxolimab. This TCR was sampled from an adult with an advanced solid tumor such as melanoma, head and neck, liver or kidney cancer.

CDR3 bases: TGTGCCAGCAGCCAAGGGACAGGGACTGAAGCTTTCTTT. This encodes CASSQGTGTEAFF. The chain couples TRBV4-2 to TRBJ1-1, with 8 positions matching TRBD1. Germline V CDR1 and CDR2: LGHNA, YNFKEQ. The CDR3 is 13 residues long. V shed 1 base, J shed 5 bases, and the junction held 0 bases outside the gene matches.